The 6 T cell receptor beta chains presented below share a single source sample, sequenced in a study of blood T cell repertoires in COVID-19. The method was immunoSEQ multiplex PCR; TCRdb's version includes in-frame clones alone and lacks a portion of them. Found here are some 210,000 clones, around 80% of them singletons; the top ten hold less than 3.5%. The specimen was peripheral blood. The source is a man in his fifties or sixties with active or convalescent COVID-19.

This chain uses TRBV11-3 with TRBJ2-7; 8 bases are a match to TRBD2. The CDR3 runs 17 residues. Trimming cost V 0 bases and J 4 bases; bases outside gene matches: 11. CDR1 and CDR2 (germline): SGHNT, YENEEA. As DNA, the CDR3 is TGTGCCAGCAGCTTAGAATGCGGGAGGCCCCTATGTTACGAGCAGTACTTC. It specifies CASSLECGRPLCYEQYF.

The chain employs TRBV15 and TRBJ2-2; no definite D call. Between the trimmed V and J ends, which lost 1 base and 7 bases, there was a span of 13 bases. Germline V gives CDR1 LNHNV, CDR2 YYDKDF (reference sequence). CDR3 length: 15 residues. For the CDR3, the DNA is TGTGCCACCAGCAGAGGGAGAGCCACGGTCGGGGAGCTGTTTTTT. Translating it yields CATSRGRATVGELFF.

The V and J genes are TRBV2 and TRBJ1-4, with TRBD1 matching over 12 bases. Per the germline V gene, CDR1 is SNHLY and CDR2 is FYNNEI. Unmatched junction bases numbered 13, after V lost 6 bases and J lost 8 bases. The CDR3 contains 17 residues. CDR3 sequence reads: CASRKGTGGDSREKLFF. DNA of the CDR3: TGTGCCAGCAGAAAGGGGACAGGGGGCGACTCTAGGGAAAAACTGTTTTTT. Looking up the rest from reference TRBV2 and TRBJ1-4 gives the full variable domain: EPEVTQTPSHQVTQMGQEVILRCVPISNHLYFYWYRQILGQKVEFLVSFYNNEISEKSEIFDDQFSVERPDGSNFTLKIRSTKLEDSAMYFCASRKGTGGDSREKLFFGSGTQLSVL.

This clone was counted a single time. J is TRBJ2-5 and V is TRBV6-2 or TRBV6-3; tentatively, D is TRBD1 (5 bases). Trimming took 6 bases from V and 13 from J, leaving 18 bases between them. The CDR3 length is 12 residues. Germline V gives CDR1 MNHEY, CDR2 SVGEGT. The CDR3 sequence: CASSLDSSRRYF. DNA of the CDR3: TGTGCCAGCAGCTTAGACAGTTCACGCCGGTACTTC.

The CDR3: CAARKDSGNTIYF. CDR3 DNA sequence: TGTGCCGCCAGAAAGGACAGTGGAAACACCATATATTTT. This rearrangement joins TRBV7-9 to TRBJ1-3; TRBD1 might be the D (6 bases). V was trimmed by 11 bases and J by 3 bases, leaving 14 bases between them. CDR1 is SEHNR, CDR2 FQNEAQ, per germline (reference sequence). The CDR3 loop spans 13 amino acids.

J is TRBJ2-7 and V is TRBV28; TRBD2 aligns across 16 bases. Trimming took 6 bases from V and 7 from J; bases not matched to a gene: 9. This CDR3 is built from 16 residues. CDR1 is MDHEN, CDR2 SYDVKM, per germline. This CDR3 is CASSKGLAGGPGEQYF. CDR3 sequence (DNA): TGTGCCAGCAGCAAGGGACTAGCGGGAGGGCCAGGGGAGCAGTACTTC.